Listed below are T cell receptor beta chains from one sample, sequenced in a study of Graves' ophthalmopathy and Graves' hyperthyroidism. TCRdb processed the multiplex PCR reads anew with MiXCR; each CDR3 protein has one entry. The table lists some 350,000 distinct CDR3 sequences, 17% of them singletons. Material for sequencing was peripheral blood. These receptors were obtained from an adult woman with stable Graves' hyperthyroidism. CDR3s include the opening cysteine and the closing phenylalanine or tryptophan. A D gene is named only where the DNA matches it firmly. Not all rows give a size; the values are once, few, many and, for expanded clones, a class.

abundance	d_gene	v_gene	len	j_gene	CDR3nt	CDR3aa
many	TRBD1	TRBV4-1	14	TRBJ1-1	TGCGCCAGCAGCCCGCGGGACAGGGGATTTCGTGCTTTCTTT	CASSPRDRGFRAFF
-	TRBD2	TRBV27	13	TRBJ2-7	TGTGCCAGCAGACTAGCGGGAGCTTACGAGCAGTACTTC	CASRLAGAYEQYF
many	TRBD2	TRBV28	14	TRBJ2-5	TGTGCCAGCAGTGACCTGCGGGGGGGTGAGACCCAGTACTTC	CASSDLRGGETQYF
many	-	TRBV7-3	13	TRBJ2-5	TGTGCCAGCAGCTTAACGGGGGGAGAGACCCAGTACTTC	CASSLTGGETQYF
-	TRBD2	TRBV28	16	TRBJ2-1	TGTGCCAGCAGTTTGAGACCGGGACTAGCGGGAGTTGAGCAGTTCTTC	CASSLRPGLAGVEQFF
few	TRBD2	TRBV29-1	15	TRBJ2-7	TGCAGCGTTGGATACCGGCTAGCGGGGAAATACGAGCAGTACTTC	CSVGYRLAGKYEQYF
-	-	TRBV12-3/TRBV12-4	15	TRBJ1-2	TGTGCCAGCAGTTTGGGCGCGAGGATTAACTATGGCTACACCTTC	CASSLGARINYGYTF
many	TRBD1	TRBV28	14	TRBJ1-1	TGTGCCAGCAGTCAGGGGGGTATGGACACTGAAGCTTTCTTT	CASSQGGMDTEAFF
many	-	TRBV5-1	15	TRBJ2-7	TGCGCCAGCAGTCTCCGGGACAGACTAGCCTACGAGCAGTACTTC	CASSLRDRLAYEQYF
many	-	TRBV6-5	16	TRBJ2-5	TGTGCCAGCAGTTACTCCGGGGGATCAAGAAAAGAGACCCAGTACTTC	CASSYSGGSRKETQYF
many	-	TRBV18	14	TRBJ2-7	TGTGCCAGCTCACCCGGACAAGCGGCCTACGAGCAGTACTTC	CASSPGQAAYEQYF
many	-	TRBV9	14	TRBJ1-1	TGTGCCAGCAGCGTATCCGGGATCAACACTGAAGCTTTCTTT	CASSVSGINTEAFF
many	TRBD1	TRBV28	15	TRBJ1-5	TGTGCCAGCAGTCCTACCGGACAGGTCATGAAGCCCCAGCATTTT	CASSPTGQVMKPQHF
few	TRBD1	TRBV5-1	14	TRBJ2-7	TGCGCCAGCAGCTTGACAGGGGGCTGGTACGAGCAGTACTTC	CASSLTGGWYEQYF
-	-	TRBV2	13	TRBJ1-5	TGTGCCAGCAGTGATGAAGGGGATCAGCCCCAGCATTTT	CASSDEGDQPQHF
many	-	TRBV2	12	TRBJ2-5	TGTGCCAGCAGCGGGAGCAGAGAGACCCAGTACTTC	CASSGSRETQYF
many	TRBD2	TRBV7-3	17	TRBJ2-4	TGTGCCAGCAGCTTAACCTGGACTAGCGGGGCCAAAAACATTCAGTACTTC	CASSLTWTSGAKNIQYF
many	TRBD2	TRBV7-9	16	TRBJ2-7	TGTGCCAGCAGCTTAGAACCAAGCGGGAGGAACTACGAGCAGTACTTC	CASSLEPSGRNYEQYF
-	-	TRBV12-3/TRBV12-4	14	TRBJ1-1	TGTGCCAGCACCCTCAGAACTTTGAACACTGAAGCTTTCTTT	CASTLRTLNTEAFF
many	-	TRBV28	15	TRBJ2-5	TGTGCCAGCAGTTTCCCTCAACTAGGGCCAGAGACCCAGTACTTC	CASSFPQLGPETQYF
many	-	TRBV28	13	TRBJ2-2	TGTGCCAGCATATCTACGAACACCGGGGAGCTGTTTTTT	CASISTNTGELFF
many	-	TRBV30	15	TRBJ2-7	TGTGCCTGGAGTGTAGGGAACAGGTCTCCCTACGAGCAGTACTTC	CAWSVGNRSPYEQYF